This T cell receptor (beta chain) was found in a study of blood T cell repertoires in COVID-19. Study context: COVID-19 samples collected from the United States, Italy and Spain covered acute and convalescent phases. The analysed material was cDNA or gDNA that came from T cells, B-cell-depleted T cells, or PBMCs.

This CDR3 comprises 13 residues. V was shortened by 8 bases and J by 4 bases, with 12 bases between the two germline ends. As originally analysed: Scientists estimated how many nucleated cells there were by amplifying reference gene primers. Only in-frame clones appear in the TCRdb table, and some are missing; sequencing was by immunoSEQ multiplex PCR. D and trimming come from the DNA, and the V and J calls and clone size come from that table. This table holds some 400,000 clones, 90% found once. The V and J genes are TRBV23-1 and TRBJ1-5; TRBD1 is a possible D gene (6 bases). TRBV23-1 is assigned to the ORF class and has an uncertain function. The sequencing sample was made of peripheral blood. This clonotype originated in a man younger than 35 with active or convalescent COVID-19. CDR3 region: CASGVQGNQPQHF. CDR3 in DNA: TGCGCCAGCGGAGTACAGGGAAATCAGCCCCAGCATTTT.